The clone carrying this T cell receptor beta chain has only a few counts. Antigen unknown. This record comes from a study of T-cell memory formation after mild COVID-19. Whole-study context: TCR clusters largely stayed donor specific. Regarding the study as a whole: CD4+ contracting clones were found mainly in CM and EM, and CD8+ ones in EMRA. The second-wave clones peaking on day 37 were not confirmed as SARS-CoV-2-specific.

MiXCR, applied by TCRdb to the 5' RACE reads, yields one record per CDR3 protein. The sample yields about 430,000 distinct CDR3 sequences, 20% to 30% seen once. The V and J ends lost 1 base and 2 bases respectively, with 17 bases between them. Germline lookup yields CDR1 SGHAT and CDR2 FQNNGV. The CDR3 contains 17 residues. This TCR was recovered from an adult woman who had mild COVID-19 (a few samples of this study predate the infection). Cell type and time point are not known. Material: PBMCs or a T cell subset sorted from them (not recorded which). The chain uses TRBV11-2 and TRBJ1-1, with D possibly being TRBD1 (5 bases). Here the CDR3 DNA reads TGTGCCAGCAGCTTAGGATTTGCGTTGAGGGGAAACACTGAAGCTTTCTTT. Amino acid sequence: CASSLGFALRGNTEAFF.